The clone carrying this T cell receptor (beta chain) was found many times. Amplicons of TCR beta CDR3 were generated from genomic DNA by two-round multiplex PCR. The first round of PCR was done with primers that matched each TRBV and TRBJ gene. TCRdb re-derived calls from the multiplex PCR reads in MiXCR, one entry per CDR3 protein. The sample consists of some 15,000 distinct CDR3 sequences, 55% to 60% of them appearing once. These data are taken from a study of prognosis after radiotherapy for stage I lung cancer. Trimming took 1 base from V and 4 from J, leaving 16 bases between them. This CDR3 is built from 16 residues. CDR1 MGHRA and CDR2 YSYEKL come from the germline V gene.

The TCR was taken from a donor over 45 with non-small cell lung cancer. The chain has TRBV4-1 and TRBJ2-5; no reliable D call. This specimen consisted of PBMCs, obtained before or after stereotactic body radiation therapy (not recorded which). CDR3 loop: CASSQGLRQPRETQYF. The CDR3 nucleotides are TGCGCCAGCAGCCAAGGTCTAAGGCAGCCCAGAGAGACCCAGTACTTC.